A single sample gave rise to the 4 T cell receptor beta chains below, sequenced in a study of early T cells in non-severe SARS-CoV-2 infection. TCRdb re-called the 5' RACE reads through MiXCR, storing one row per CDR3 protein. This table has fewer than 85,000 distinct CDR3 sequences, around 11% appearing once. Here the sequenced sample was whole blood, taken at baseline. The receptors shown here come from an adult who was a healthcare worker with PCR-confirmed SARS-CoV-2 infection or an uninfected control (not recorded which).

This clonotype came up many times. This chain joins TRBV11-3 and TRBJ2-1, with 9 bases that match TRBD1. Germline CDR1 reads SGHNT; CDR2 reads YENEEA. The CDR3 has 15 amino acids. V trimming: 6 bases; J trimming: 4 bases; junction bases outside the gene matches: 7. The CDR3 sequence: CASSNTGGAYNEQFF. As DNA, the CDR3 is TGTGCCAGCAGTAACACAGGGGGCGCTTACAATGAGCAGTTCTTC. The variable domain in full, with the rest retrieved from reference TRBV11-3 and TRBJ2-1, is EAGVVQSPRYKIIEKKQPVAFWCNPISGHNTLYWYLQNLGQGPELLIRYENEEAVDDSQLPKDRFSAERLKGVDSTLKIQPAELGDSAVYLCASSNTGGAYNEQFFGPGTRLTVL.

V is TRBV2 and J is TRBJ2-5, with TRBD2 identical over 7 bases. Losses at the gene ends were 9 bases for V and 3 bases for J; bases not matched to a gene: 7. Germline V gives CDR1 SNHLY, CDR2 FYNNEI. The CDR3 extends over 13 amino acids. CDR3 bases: TGTGCCAGTGCCGGGACTAATGAAGAGACCCAGTACTTC. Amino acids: CASAGTNEETQYF.

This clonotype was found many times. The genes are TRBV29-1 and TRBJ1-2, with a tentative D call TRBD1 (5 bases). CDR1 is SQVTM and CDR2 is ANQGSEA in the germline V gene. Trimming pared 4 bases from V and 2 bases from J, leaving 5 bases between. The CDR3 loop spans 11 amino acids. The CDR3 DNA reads TGCAGCGTTGGGACAAACTATGGCTACACCTTC. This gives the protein CSVGTNYGYTF.

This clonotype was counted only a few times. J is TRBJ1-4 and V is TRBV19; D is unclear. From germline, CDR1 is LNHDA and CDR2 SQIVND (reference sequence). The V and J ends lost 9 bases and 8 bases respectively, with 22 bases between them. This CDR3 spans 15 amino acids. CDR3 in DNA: TGTGCCAGCCGAACGGGCCGCCTAAAGGACGAAAAACTGTTTTTT. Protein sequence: CASRTGRLKDEKLFF. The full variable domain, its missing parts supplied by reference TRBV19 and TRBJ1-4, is DGGITQSPKYLFRKEGQNVTLSCEQNLNHDAMYWYRQDPGQGLRLIYYSQIVNDFQKGDIAEGYSVSREKKESFPLTVTSAQKNPTAFYLCASRTGRLKDEKLFFGSGTQLSVL.